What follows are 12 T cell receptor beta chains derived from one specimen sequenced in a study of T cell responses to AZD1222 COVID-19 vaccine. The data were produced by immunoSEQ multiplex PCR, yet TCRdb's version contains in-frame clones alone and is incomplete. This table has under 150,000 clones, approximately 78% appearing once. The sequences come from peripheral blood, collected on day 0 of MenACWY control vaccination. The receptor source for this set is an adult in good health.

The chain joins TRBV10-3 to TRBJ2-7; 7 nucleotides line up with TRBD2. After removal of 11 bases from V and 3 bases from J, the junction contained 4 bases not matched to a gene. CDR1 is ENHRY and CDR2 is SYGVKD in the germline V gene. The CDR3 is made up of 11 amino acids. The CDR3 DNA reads TGTGCCGCGGGGGTCGGCTACGAGCAGTACTTC. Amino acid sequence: CAAGVGYEQYF.

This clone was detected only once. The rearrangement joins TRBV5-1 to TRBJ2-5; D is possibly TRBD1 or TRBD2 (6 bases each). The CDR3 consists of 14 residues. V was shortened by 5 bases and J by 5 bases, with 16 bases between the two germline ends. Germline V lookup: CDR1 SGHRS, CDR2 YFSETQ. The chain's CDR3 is CASSSSSGAETQYF. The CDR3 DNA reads TGCGCCAGCAGTTCCAGTTCGGGGGCGGAGACCCAGTACTTC.

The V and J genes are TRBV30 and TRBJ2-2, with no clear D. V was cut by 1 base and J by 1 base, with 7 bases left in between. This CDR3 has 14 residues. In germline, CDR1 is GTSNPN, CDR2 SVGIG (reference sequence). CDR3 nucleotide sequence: TGTGCCTGGAGTGAACAAATGAACACCGGGGAGCTGTTTTTT. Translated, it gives CAWSEQMNTGELFF.

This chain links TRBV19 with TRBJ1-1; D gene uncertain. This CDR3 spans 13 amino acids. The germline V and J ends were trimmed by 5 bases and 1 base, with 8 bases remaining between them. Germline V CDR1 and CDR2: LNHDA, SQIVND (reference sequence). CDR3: CASSSPTNTEAFF. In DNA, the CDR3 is TGTGCCAGTAGTTCCCCGACGAACACTGAAGCTTTCTTT.

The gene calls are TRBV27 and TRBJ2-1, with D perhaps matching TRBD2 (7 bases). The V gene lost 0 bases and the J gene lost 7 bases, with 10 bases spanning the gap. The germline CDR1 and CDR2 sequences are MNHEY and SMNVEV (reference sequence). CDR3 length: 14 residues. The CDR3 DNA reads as TGTGCCAGCAGTTTATCGGGAGGGGGGAATGAGCAGTTCTTC. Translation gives CASSLSGGGNEQFF.

The chain's CDR3 is CASSLDMWAANGELFF. In nucleotides, the CDR3 is TGTGCCAGCAGCTTAGATATGTGGGCAGCCAACGGGGAGCTGTTTTTT. The V call is TRBV7-3, the J call TRBJ2-2; unclear D gene. This CDR3 is 16 amino acids long. The V end lost 2 bases, the J end lost 7 bases, and 17 bases lay between the germline ends. Per germline, CDR1 SGHTA and CDR2 FQGTGA.

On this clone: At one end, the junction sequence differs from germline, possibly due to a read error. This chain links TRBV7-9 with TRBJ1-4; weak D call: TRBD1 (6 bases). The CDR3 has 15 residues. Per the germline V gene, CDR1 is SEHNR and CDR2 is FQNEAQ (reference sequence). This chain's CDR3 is CASSHRQATNEKLFF. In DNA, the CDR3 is TGTGCCAGCAGCCATCGACAGGCAACTAATGAAAAACTATTTTTT.

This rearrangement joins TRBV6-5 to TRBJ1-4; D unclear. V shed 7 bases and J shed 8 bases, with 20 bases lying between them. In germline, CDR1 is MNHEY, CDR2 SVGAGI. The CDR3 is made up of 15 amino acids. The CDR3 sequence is CASTPRRRVDEKLFF. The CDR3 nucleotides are TGTGCCAGCACACCAAGGAGGAGGGTTGACGAAAAACTGTTTTTT.

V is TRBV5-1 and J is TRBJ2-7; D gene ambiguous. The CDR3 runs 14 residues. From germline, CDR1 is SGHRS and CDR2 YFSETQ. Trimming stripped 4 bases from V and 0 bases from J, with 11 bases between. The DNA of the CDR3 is TGCGCCAGCAGCGAACGAGGCTACTCCTACGAGCAGTACTTC. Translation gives CASSERGYSYEQYF. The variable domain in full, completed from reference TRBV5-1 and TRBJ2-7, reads KAGVTQTPRYLIKTRGQQVTLSCSPISGHRSVSWYQQTPGQGLQFLFEYFSETQRNKGNFPGRFSGRQFSNSRSEMNVSTLELGDSALYLCASSERGYSYEQYFGPGTRLTVT.

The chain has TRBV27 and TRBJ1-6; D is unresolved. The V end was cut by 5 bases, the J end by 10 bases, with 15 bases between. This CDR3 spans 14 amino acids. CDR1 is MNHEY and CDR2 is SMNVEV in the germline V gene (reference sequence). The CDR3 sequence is CASSDSQHSSPLHF. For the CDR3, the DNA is TGTGCCAGCAGTGATTCCCAACATTCATCACCCCTCCACTTT.

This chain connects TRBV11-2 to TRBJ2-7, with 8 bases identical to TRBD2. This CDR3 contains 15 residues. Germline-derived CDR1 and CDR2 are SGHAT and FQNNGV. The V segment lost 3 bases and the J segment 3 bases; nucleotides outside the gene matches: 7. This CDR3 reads CASSFSGGPDYEQYF. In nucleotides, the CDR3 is TGTGCCAGCAGCTTTTCGGGGGGGCCGGACTACGAGCAGTACTTC.

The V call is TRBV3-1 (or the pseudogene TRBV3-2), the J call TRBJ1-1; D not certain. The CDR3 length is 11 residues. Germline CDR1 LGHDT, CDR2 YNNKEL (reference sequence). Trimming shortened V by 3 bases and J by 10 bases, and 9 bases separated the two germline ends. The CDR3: CASSQGFLAFF. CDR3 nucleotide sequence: TGTGCCAGCAGCCAGGGGTTCTTAGCTTTCTTT.